This T cell receptor (beta chain) was identified in a study of T-cell reconstitution after alpha-beta-depleted transplantation in children. This clonotype was counted a few times. V gave up 4 bases and J gave up 5 bases; unmatched junction bases: 15. The germline CDR1 and CDR2 sequences are KGHSH and LQKENI. The CDR3 extends over 19 amino acids. Library preparation (for TCRbeta) was performed with unique molecular identifiers. Each CDR3 protein gets one entry after TCRdb re-called the PCR reads with MiXCR. The data hold about 610,000 distinct CDR3 sequences, with roughly 10% observed a single time. The rearrangement uses TRBV18 and TRBJ2-4; TRBD1 matches 12 bases. Sequencing used PBMCs from the stem cell graft donor, obtained from the stem cell graft. The receptor's source is a human donor who donated a stem cell graft to a child with acute myeloid leukemia. In DNA form, the CDR3 reads TGTGCCAGCTCACTAACCGGGACAGGGGGCTTAAGTCCCCAAAACATTCAGTACTTC. It translates to CASSLTGTGGLSPQNIQYF. Variable domain in full (rest from reference TRBV18 and TRBJ2-4): NAGVMQNPRHLVRRRGQEARLRCSPMKGHSHVYWYRQLPEEGLKFMVYLQKENIIDESGMPKERFSAEFPKEGPSILRIQQVVRGDSAAYFCASSLTGTGGLSPQNIQYFGAGTRLSVL.